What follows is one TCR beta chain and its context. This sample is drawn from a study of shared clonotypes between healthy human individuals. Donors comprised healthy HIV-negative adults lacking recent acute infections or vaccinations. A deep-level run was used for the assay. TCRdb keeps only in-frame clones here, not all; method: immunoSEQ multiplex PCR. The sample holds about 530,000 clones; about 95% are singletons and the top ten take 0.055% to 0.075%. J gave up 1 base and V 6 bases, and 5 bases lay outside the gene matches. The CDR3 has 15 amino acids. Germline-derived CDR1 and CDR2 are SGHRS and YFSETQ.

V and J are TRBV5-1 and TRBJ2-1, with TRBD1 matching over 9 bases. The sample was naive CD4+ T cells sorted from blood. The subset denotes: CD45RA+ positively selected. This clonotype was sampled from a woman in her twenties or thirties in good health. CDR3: CASTPGQGSYNEQFF. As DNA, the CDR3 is TGCGCCAGCACTCCGGGACAGGGATCCTACAATGAGCAGTTCTTC.